The sequence of this TCR beta chain was determined in a study of blood T cells in healthy people across ages. The length of the CDR3 is 16 residues. The ends were cut back, 5 bases at V and 2 bases at J, with 16 bases in the middle. The germline V gene has CDR1 SGHTA and CDR2 FQGNSA. Study-wide results and caveats: Older age went with lower TCR beta diversity per million T cells, in a roughly linear way.

This clonotype was picked up many times. The antigen remains undetermined. Alongside a J-beta primer mix, a sample-barcoded 5' primer served in a second PCR lasting about 7 to 11 cycles. TCRdb independently ran MiXCR on the 5' RACE reads; one entry per CDR3 protein. Of roughly 680,000 distinct CDR3 sequences in the sample, over 40% were seen once. This clonotype was sampled from an elderly woman in good health. The sequenced material came from blood. The V call is TRBV7-2, the J call TRBJ2-1; D is possibly TRBD2 (6 bases). CDR3: CASSLAWDLAYNEQFF. CDR3 bases: TGTGCCAGCAGCCTGGCCTGGGACTTGGCCTACAATGAGCAGTTCTTC.